The sequence of this T cell receptor beta chain was determined in a study of chemoradiotherapy in HPV16-positive cancers. Between the trimmed V and J ends, which lost 1 base and 14 bases, there was a span of 17 bases. The CDR3 length is 13 residues. In germline, CDR1 is SGHAT, CDR2 FQNNGV. Only in-frame clones appear in the TCRdb table, and some are missing; sequencing was by immunoSEQ multiplex PCR. The sample lists thousands of clones; around 80% were seen once. The TCR sequence derives from a human donor with HPV-associated anogenital cancer. The chain employs TRBV11-2 and TRBJ1-2; D might be TRBD1 (5 bases). The biological material was taken from a patient who underwent chemoradiotherapy. The CDR3 sequence: CASSLVQFGGNTF. CDR3 DNA sequence: TGTGCCAGCAGCTTAGTTCAATTTGGGGGAAATACCTTC.